Below, 30 T cell receptor beta chains from the same sample are listed, as sequenced in a study of cytomegalovirus exposure and HLA in healthy donors. It was with 60 Vbeta and 13 Jbeta primers that the PCR ran. This table comes from immunoSEQ multiplex PCR, and its TCRdb copy is limited to in-frame clones, with some not included. The sample holds under 200,000 clones, roughly 74% seen once. Sequencing input: PBMCs. These receptors all stem from a male donor in good health and CMV-seronegative.

V gene TRBV6-5 combines with J gene TRBJ2-1, with D maybe TRBD1 (6 bases). V was pared by 2 bases and J by 10 bases, with 9 bases between. There are 12 residues in the CDR3. The germline CDR1 and CDR2 sequences are MNHEY and SVGAGI. The CDR3 DNA reads as TGTGCCAGCAGTTACACAGGGCGGGAGCAGTTCTTC. Protein product: CASSYTGREQFF.

There are a few counts of this clone. The genes are TRBV5-3 and TRBJ2-2, with 7 positions matching TRBD1. TRBV5-3 is an ORF; its function is uncertain. The CDR3 has 16 amino acids. With 1 base clipped from V and 7 bases from J, the junction kept 10 bases outside the gene matches. The CDR3 coding sequence is TGTGCCAGAAGCTTGAAAGGGGGCAAGGTGAGCGGGGAGCTGTTTTTT. Translation: CARSLKGGKVSGELFF.

This clone was detected a few times. The chain carries TRBV5-4 and TRBJ2-5; TRBD1 matches at 7 bases. V trimming: 6 bases; J trimming: 5 bases; junction bases outside the gene matches: 13. The CDR3 sequence is 15 residues long. The germline V gene has CDR1 SGHNT and CDR2 YYREEE (reference sequence). Here the CDR3 DNA reads TGTGCCAGCAACCCCAGACAGGGAACGAGGGAGACCCAGTACTTC. The encoded protein is CASNPRQGTRETQYF.

CDR3 sequence (DNA): TGTGCCATCAGTGAGTCAATTTTCGGGACAGCTAATAATACGCAGTATTTT. Amino acids: CAISESIFGTANNTQYF. The chain combines TRBV10-3 with TRBJ2-3, with 7 bases lining up with TRBD1. Germline CDR1 reads ENHRY; CDR2 reads SYGVKD. The V and J ends lost 0 bases and 7 bases, in that order; junction bases with no gene match: 13. The length of the CDR3 is 17 residues.

This rearrangement joins TRBV9 to TRBJ2-7, with 9 bases identical to TRBD2. Germline-derived CDR1 and CDR2 are SGDLS and YYNGEE. With 3 bases clipped from V and 2 bases from J, the junction kept 6 bases outside the gene matches. The CDR3 is 15 amino acids. As DNA, the CDR3 is TGTGCCAGCAGCGCCGGGACTAGCAACACCTACGAGCAGTACTTC. It codes for CASSAGTSNTYEQYF. The whole variable domain, remainder taken from reference TRBV9 and TRBJ2-7, is DSGVTQTPKHLITATGQRVTLRCSPRSGDLSVYWYQQSLDQGLQFLIQYYNGEERAKGNILERFSAQQFPDLHSELNLSSLELGDSALYFCASSAGTSNTYEQYFGPGTRLTVT.

The V gene is TRBV5-1, the J gene TRBJ1-2, with D perhaps matching TRBD1 (5 bases). The CDR3 runs 17 residues. The germline CDR1 and CDR2 sequences are SGHRS and YFSETQ. V lost 0 bases to trimming and J lost 3 bases, with 18 bases between them. The DNA for the CDR3 is TGCGCCAGCAGCTTGGCCGGGGGGTTGCAGGATGACTATGGCTACACCTTC. Its translation is CASSLAGGLQDDYGYTF.

This clone showed up just once. V gene TRBV5-1 combines with J gene TRBJ1-2; no firm D call. Germline V gene lookup returns CDR1 SGHRS and CDR2 YFSETQ. The CDR3 is 14 residues long. With 1 base removed from V and 8 bases from J, the gap between germline ends came to 15 bases. In nucleotides, the CDR3 is TGCGCCAGCAGCTTGTCGGGGTCCGCCGGGGGCTACACCTTC. This encodes CASSLSGSAGGYTF.

This chain links TRBV5-1 with TRBJ2-1, with 9 bases aligning to TRBD2. CDR1 is SGHRS and CDR2 is YFSETQ in the germline V gene. Trimming at V came to 4 bases and at J to 2 bases, leaving 4 bases not matched to a gene. This CDR3 contains 15 residues. In DNA, the CDR3 is TGCGCCAGCAGCATAATAGCGGGGGCCTACAATGAGCAGTTCTTC. It is translated as CASSIIAGAYNEQFF. Drawing the rest from reference TRBV5-1 and TRBJ2-1, the complete variable domain is KAGVTQTPRYLIKTRGQQVTLSCSPISGHRSVSWYQQTPGQGLQFLFEYFSETQRNKGNFPGRFSGRQFSNSRSEMNVSTLELGDSALYLCASSIIAGAYNEQFFGPGTRLTVL.

This clone was seen once. The chain combines TRBV6-1 with TRBJ2-3; D perhaps matches TRBD2 (7 bases). The CDR3 length is 14 residues. The germline V gene encodes CDR1 MNHNS and CDR2 SASEGT. Trimming removed 7 bases at V and 2 bases at J, with 13 bases between. As DNA, the CDR3 is TGTGCCAGCACCGGGGAGGGGGACACAGATACGCAGTATTTT. Its protein is CASTGEGDTDTQYF.

The V gene is TRBV6-5, the J gene TRBJ2-2, with D maybe TRBD2 (6 bases). V was trimmed by 2 bases and J by 7 bases, leaving 8 bases between them. Germline V gives CDR1 MNHEY, CDR2 SVGAGI. The CDR3 loop spans 13 amino acids. The CDR3 bases are TGTGCCAGCAGTTACGGAGGGGTCGGGGAGCTGTTTTTT. Protein sequence: CASSYGGVGELFF.

The genes are TRBV28 and TRBJ1-5; D is undetermined. V lost 2 bases, J lost 3 bases, and 11 bases lay in between. The CDR3 is made up of 15 amino acids. Germline V gene sequence: CDR1 MDHEN, CDR2 SYDVKM. As DNA, the CDR3 is TGTGCCAGCAGTTTAATAACAGTTAACAATCAGCCCCAGCATTTT. It specifies CASSLITVNNQPQHF.

V usage is TRBV28 and J usage is TRBJ2-7; 13 bases fit TRBD2. The V segment lost 2 bases and the J segment 0 bases; nucleotides outside the gene matches: 7. CDR1 and CDR2 (germline): MDHEN, SYDVKM. The CDR3 has 18 residues. The CDR3 DNA reads as TGTGCCAGCAGTTTACCCGGACTAGCGGGGGTTATCTCCTACGAGCAGTACTTC. It translates to CASSLPGLAGVISYEQYF.

The rearrangement links TRBV10-3 to TRBJ1-2, with 9 nucleotides matching TRBD1. The CDR3 consists of 13 residues. The J segment lost 4 bases and the V segment lost 7 bases, leaving 4 bases of the junction unmatched. Germline loops: CDR1 ENHRY, CDR2 SYGVKD. The CDR3 DNA sequence: TGTGCCATCAAAGGGACAGGGCTCTATGGCTACACCTTC. The encoded protein is CAIKGTGLYGYTF.

This clone was seen only once. This CDR3 reads CASSQEVGGGFGYTF. The CDR3 coding sequence is TGTGCCAGCAGCCAAGAAGTAGGGGGAGGGTTTGGCTACACCTTC. This chain connects TRBV4-2 to TRBJ1-2; possibly TRBD1 for D (6 bases). Germline-derived CDR1 and CDR2 are LGHNA and YNFKEQ. Trimming stripped 0 bases from V and 7 bases from J, with 15 bases between. The CDR3 extends over 15 amino acids.

This rearrangement joins TRBV14 to TRBJ2-2; D is possibly TRBD1 (5 bases). V was shortened by 4 bases and J by 5 bases, with 11 bases between the two germline ends. Germline V gene sequence: CDR1 SGHDN, CDR2 FVKESK. The CDR3 runs 14 residues. The CDR3: CASSRQQDTGELFF. The CDR3 nucleotides read TGTGCCAGCAGCCGCCAACAGGATACCGGGGAGCTGTTTTTT.

Comment on this clone: The same CDR3 can be traced to other DNA sequences in this sample. The chain employs TRBV6-5 and TRBJ1-2, with TRBD1 as a possible D gene (5 bases). The CDR3 has 15 residues. The germline CDR1 and CDR2 sequences are MNHEY and SVGAGI. Trimming removed 0 bases at V and 5 bases at J, with 13 bases between. Written as DNA, the CDR3 is TGTGCCAGCAGTTACTCGGGGCAGGGTGGGTATGGCTACACCTTC. The encoded protein is CASSYSGQGGYGYTF.

The rearrangement links TRBV6-5 to TRBJ2-1; weak D call: TRBD2 (5 bases). With 3 bases removed from V and 6 bases from J, the gap between germline ends came to 12 bases. The CDR3 loop spans 14 amino acids. CDR1 and CDR2 (germline): MNHEY, SVGAGI. In DNA, the CDR3 is TGTGCCAGCAGTTATTTGCTAGCTCCCAATGAGCAGTTCTTC. Translating it yields CASSYLLAPNEQFF.

In its sample, this clone was seen a few times. The chain has TRBV5-6 and TRBJ2-7; D may be TRBD1 (5 bases). CDR3 size: 13 residues. Germline-derived CDR1 and CDR2 are SGHDT and YYEEEE. The V gene lost 3 bases and the J gene lost 7 bases, with 14 bases spanning the gap. This CDR3 is CASSWKSGREQYF. The CDR3 nucleotides are TGTGCCAGCAGCTGGAAGTCAGGGCGGGAGCAGTACTTC.

This clone was picked up many times. The chain links TRBV7-6 to TRBJ2-6, with D possibly TRBD1 on 6 matching bases. The germline V gene encodes CDR1 SGHVS and CDR2 FNYEAQ. The CDR3 spans 15 residues. Trimming took 5 bases from V and 4 from J, leaving 12 bases between them. The CDR3 loop is CASSQGISGANVLTF. CDR3 coding DNA: TGTGCCAGCAGCCAGGGGATCTCCGGGGCCAACGTCCTGACTTTC.

In DNA, the CDR3 is TGTGCCAGCAGCTTGAGGGCTAGCGGGAGTAATGAGCAGTTCTTC. Its protein product is CASSLRASGSNEQFF. This sequence joins TRBV5-5 and TRBJ2-1; 10 nucleotides align to TRBD2. Germline lookup yields CDR1 SGHKS and CDR2 YYEKEE (reference sequence). V dropped 1 base and J dropped 7; count of bases not matched to a gene: 5. There are 15 residues in the CDR3.

The rearrangement joins TRBV7-9 to TRBJ2-7, with TRBD2 matching 7 bases. CDR1 and CDR2 (germline): SEHNR, FQNEAQ (reference sequence). Losses at the gene ends were 4 bases for V and 5 bases for J; bases not matched to a gene: 8. The CDR3 extends over 14 amino acids. The CDR3 protein is CASSSRGRGNEQYF. The CDR3 DNA follows: TGTGCCAGCAGCTCCCGGGGGAGGGGAAACGAGCAGTACTTC.

This chain links TRBV11-2 with TRBJ2-3; no clear D gene. Germline assignment: CDR1 SGHAT and CDR2 FQNNGV. This CDR3 has 13 amino acids. The V gene lost 5 bases and the J gene lost 7 bases, with 13 bases spanning the gap. CDR3 in DNA: TGTGCCAGCAGCCCTCGGGTAAAAAATACGCAGTATTTT. Translation gives CASSPRVKNTQYF.

The genes are TRBV19 and TRBJ2-3; the match to TRBD2 covers 11 bases. The CDR3 is 13 amino acids. Germline V gene lookup returns CDR1 LNHDA and CDR2 SQIVND (reference sequence). V lost 10 bases, J lost 3 bases, and 3 bases stayed unmatched. The CDR3 is CATGLAVTDTQYF. The CDR3 DNA reads TGTGCCACGGGACTAGCGGTGACAGATACGCAGTATTTT.

CDR3 residues: CASSLAMTSGDLSYNEQFF. In DNA, the CDR3 is TGTGCCAGCAGCTTAGCTATGACTAGCGGGGACCTCTCCTACAATGAGCAGTTCTTC. V gene TRBV7-9 combines with J gene TRBJ2-1, with 11 bases lining up with TRBD2. The CDR3 is 19 amino acids. J was trimmed by 0 bases and V by 0 bases; bases with no gene match: 7. The germline gives CDR1 SEHNR, CDR2 FQNEAQ (reference sequence).

V is TRBV25-1 and J is TRBJ1-1; D is possibly TRBD1 (6 bases). The CDR3 length is 17 residues. Deletions cut 3 bases from V and 4 bases from J, with 21 bases between. Germline V lookup: CDR1 MGHDK, CDR2 SYGVNS. The CDR3 region is CASSDQRAGAPSTEAFF. CDR3 DNA: TGTGCCAGCAGTGATCAACGGGCAGGGGCCCCGAGCACTGAAGCTTTCTTT.

The chain combines TRBV11-1 with TRBJ2-7, with 11 bases that match TRBD1. Trimming removed 2 bases from V and 6 bases from J; junction bases left unmatched: 6. CDR1 SGHAT and CDR2 FQDESV come from the germline V gene (reference sequence). This CDR3 spans 15 amino acids. The CDR3 protein is CASSLTGTGGLEQYF. CDR3 DNA: TGTGCCAGCAGCTTAACCGGGACAGGGGGACTCGAGCAGTACTTC.

The genes are TRBV28 and TRBJ2-1, with 8 bases that match TRBD1. Trimming at V came to 7 bases and at J to 7 bases, leaving 12 bases not matched to a gene. There are 15 residues in the CDR3. Germline CDR1 reads MDHEN; CDR2 reads SYDVKM. The chain's CDR3 is CASKDPGQGWNEQFF. CDR3 coding DNA: TGTGCCAGCAAGGACCCTGGACAGGGTTGGAATGAGCAGTTCTTC.

The V and J genes are TRBV18 and TRBJ2-5; D uncertain. CDR3 length equals 13 residues. Trimming pared 5 bases from V and 1 base from J, leaving 8 bases between. Germline assignment: CDR1 KGHSH and CDR2 LQKENI. CDR3 amino acids: CASSNGVQETQYF. DNA for the CDR3: TGTGCCAGCTCAAACGGAGTCCAAGAGACCCAGTACTTC.

The chain employs TRBV6-5 and TRBJ2-3; 11 positions agree with TRBD2. V was clipped by 8 bases and J by 0 bases; unmatched bases: 4. Germline V lookup: CDR1 MNHEY, CDR2 SVGAGI. CDR3 length: 15 residues. As DNA, the CDR3 is TGTGCCAGCGCCTTAGCGGGGGGGAGCACAGATACGCAGTATTTT. It codes for CASALAGGSTDTQYF.

In this sample, this clone turned up once. The rearrangement uses TRBV27 and TRBJ1-2; D is possibly TRBD1 (6 bases). CDR1 MNHEY and CDR2 SMNVEV come from the germline V gene (reference sequence). The CDR3 extends over 22 amino acids. Trimming took off 4 bases at V and 8 bases at J, with 41 bases between the two ends. The CDR3 protein is CASSSRITAALEGGLPKKGYTF. The CDR3 DNA reads as TGTGCCAGCAGTTCCAGAATCACAGCAGCCCTAGAGGGGGGACTACCTAAAAAAGGCTACACCTTC.